The sequence of this TCR beta chain was determined in a study of vaccination and CD4 T cells after COVID-19. Per germline, CDR1 SGHTA and CDR2 FQGNSA. The ends were cut back, 1 base at V and 8 bases at J, with 18 bases in the middle. The CDR3 has 17 residues. Treatment: roughly nine-day PBMC culture with coronavirus spike peptide pools or control peptides (ViraFEST assay). Regarding this clonotype: Its target is unknown.

Researchers used the Oncomine TCR Beta short-read assay to sequence DNA from cultured CD4+ T cells. TCRdb ran MiXCR on the PCR reads and lists one entry per CDR3 protein. The repertoire holds roughly 20,000 distinct CDR3 sequences, around 46% seen once, with 2.5% to 3.5% in the top ten. The receptor was isolated from a human donor who had recovered from COVID-19. Source: CD4+ T cells from blood, cultured in vitro, taken after SARS-CoV-2 vaccination. This chain uses TRBV7-2 with TRBJ1-6; D ambiguous. CDR3: CASSLVREAGGYSPLHF. CDR3 DNA sequence: TGTGCCAGCAGCTTAGTTAGGGAGGCTGGAGGGTATTCACCCCTCCACTTT.